This T cell receptor beta chain is from a study of cytomegalovirus exposure and HLA in healthy donors. At the level of the study: Within an early data release were 65 million to 90 million unique TCRs drawn from HLA-typed donors. Of the donors genotyped, several hundred in all, 80% to 85% fell in the Caucasian-associated ancestry cluster.

This clone was seen a single time. Antigen specificity is unknown. Study-level results: Reports state that TCR beta sequences accurately predicted most subjects' HLA-A and HLA-B alleles. Among TCR beta chains, those listed as cytomegalovirus-associated numbered over 150.

PCR employed 60 Vbeta and 13 Jbeta primers. Measured with immunoSEQ multiplex PCR; TCRdb has only the in-frame clones, and not every one. The sample includes roughly 100,000 clones, around four fifths of them seen just once. V gave up 4 bases and J gave up 6 bases; unmatched junction bases: 10. Germline loops: CDR1 SGDLS, CDR2 YYNGEE. The length of the CDR3 is 15 residues. The origin of this receptor is a man aged 45-65 years in good health and CMV-seronegative. The sample comprised PBMCs. The V gene is TRBV9, the J gene TRBJ2-3, with 8 bases matching TRBD1. CDR3 amino acids: CASSSSSGGLDTQYF. DNA of the CDR3: TGTGCCAGCAGCTCTAGCTCAGGGGGCCTGGATACGCAGTATTTT.